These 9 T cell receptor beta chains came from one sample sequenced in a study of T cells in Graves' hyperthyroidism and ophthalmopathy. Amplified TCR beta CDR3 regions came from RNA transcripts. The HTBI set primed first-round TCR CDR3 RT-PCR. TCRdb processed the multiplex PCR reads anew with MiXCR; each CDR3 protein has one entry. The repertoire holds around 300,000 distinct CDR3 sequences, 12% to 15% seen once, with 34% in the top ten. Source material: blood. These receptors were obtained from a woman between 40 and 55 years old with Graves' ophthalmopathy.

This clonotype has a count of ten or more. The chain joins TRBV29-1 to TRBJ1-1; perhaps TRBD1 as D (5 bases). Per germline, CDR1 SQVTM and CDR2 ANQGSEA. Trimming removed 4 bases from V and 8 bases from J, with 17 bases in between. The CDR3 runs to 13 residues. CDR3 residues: CSVVGAGPLEAFF. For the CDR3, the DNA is TGCAGCGTTGTCGGGGCGGGGCCGCTCGAAGCTTTCTTT.

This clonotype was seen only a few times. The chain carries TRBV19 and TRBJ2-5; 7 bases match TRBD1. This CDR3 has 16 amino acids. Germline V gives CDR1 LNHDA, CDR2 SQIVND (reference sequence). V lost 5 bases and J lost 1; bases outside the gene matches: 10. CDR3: CASSPSDRVFQETQYF. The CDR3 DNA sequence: TGTGCCAGTAGTCCTTCTGACAGGGTCTTCCAAGAGACCCAGTACTTC.

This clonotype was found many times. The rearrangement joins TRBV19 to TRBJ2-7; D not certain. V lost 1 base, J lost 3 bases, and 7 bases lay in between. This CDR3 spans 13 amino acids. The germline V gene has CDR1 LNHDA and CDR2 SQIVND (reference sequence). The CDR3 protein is CASSIARVYEQYF. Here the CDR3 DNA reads TGTGCCAGTAGTATAGCCCGGGTCTACGAGCAGTACTTC.

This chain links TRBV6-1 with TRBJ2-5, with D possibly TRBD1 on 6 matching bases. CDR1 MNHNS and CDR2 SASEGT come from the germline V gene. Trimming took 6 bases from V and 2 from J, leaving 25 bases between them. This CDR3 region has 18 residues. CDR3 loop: CASSPTPRGKTIQETQYF. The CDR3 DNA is TGTGCCAGCAGCCCCACCCCCAGGGGAAAAACCATACAAGAGACCCAGTACTTC.

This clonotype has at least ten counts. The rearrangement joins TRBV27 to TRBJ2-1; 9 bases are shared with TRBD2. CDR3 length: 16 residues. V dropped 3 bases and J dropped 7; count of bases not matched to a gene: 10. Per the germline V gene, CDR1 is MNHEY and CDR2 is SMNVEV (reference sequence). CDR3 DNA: TGTGCCAGCAGTTTCGGACTAGCGCGAGGGGGGAATGAGCAGTTCTTC. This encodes CASSFGLARGGNEQFF.

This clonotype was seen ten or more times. The CDR3 region has the DNA TGTGCCAGCAGCTTACGCCTGACAGGGCGGGGGACTGAAGCTTTCTTT. It codes for CASSLRLTGRGTEAFF. J is TRBJ1-1 and V is TRBV7-8; 7 nucleotides align to TRBD1. CDR1 is SGHVS, CDR2 FQNEAQ, per germline. The junction had 11 bases not matched to a gene; V was cut back by 2 bases and J by 5 bases. This CDR3 is 16 amino acids long.

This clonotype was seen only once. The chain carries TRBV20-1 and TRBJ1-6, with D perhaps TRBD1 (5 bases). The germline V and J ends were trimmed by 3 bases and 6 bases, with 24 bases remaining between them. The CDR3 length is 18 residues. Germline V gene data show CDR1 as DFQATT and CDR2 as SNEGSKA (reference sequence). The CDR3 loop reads CSASPTPGHRDSNSPLHF. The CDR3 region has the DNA TGCAGTGCTAGTCCAACCCCCGGACACCGGGATTCTAATTCACCCCTCCACTTT.

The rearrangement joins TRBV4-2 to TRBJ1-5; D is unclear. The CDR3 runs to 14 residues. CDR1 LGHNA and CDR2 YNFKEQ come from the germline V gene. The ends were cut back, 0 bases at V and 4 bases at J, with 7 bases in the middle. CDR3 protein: CASSQDLENQPQHF. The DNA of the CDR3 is TGTGCCAGCAGCCAAGATCTCGAAAATCAGCCCCAGCATTTT.

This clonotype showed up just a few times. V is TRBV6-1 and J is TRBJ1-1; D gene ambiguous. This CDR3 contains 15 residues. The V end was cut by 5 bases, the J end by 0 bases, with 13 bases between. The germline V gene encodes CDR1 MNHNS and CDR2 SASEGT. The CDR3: CASSRTGRMNTEAFF. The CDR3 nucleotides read TGTGCCAGCAGTCGAACCGGACGAATGAACACTGAAGCTTTCTTT.